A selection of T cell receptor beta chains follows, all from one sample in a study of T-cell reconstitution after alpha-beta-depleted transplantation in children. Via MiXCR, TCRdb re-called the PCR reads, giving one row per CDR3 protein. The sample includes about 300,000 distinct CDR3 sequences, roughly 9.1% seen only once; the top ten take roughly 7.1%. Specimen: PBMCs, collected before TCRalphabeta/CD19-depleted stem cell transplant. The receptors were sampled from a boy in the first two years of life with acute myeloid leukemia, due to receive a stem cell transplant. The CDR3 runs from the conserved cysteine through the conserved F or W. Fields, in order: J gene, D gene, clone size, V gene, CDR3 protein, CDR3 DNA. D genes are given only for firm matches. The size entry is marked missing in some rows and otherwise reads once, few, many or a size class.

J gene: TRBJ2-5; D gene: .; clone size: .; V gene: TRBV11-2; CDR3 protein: CASSSFSETQYF; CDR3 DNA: TGTGCCAGCAGCTCATTCTCTGAGACCCAGTACTTC
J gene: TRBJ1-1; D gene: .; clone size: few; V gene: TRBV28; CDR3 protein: CASTFTGSTEAFF; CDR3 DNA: TGTGCCAGCACTTTCACAGGGAGTACTGAAGCTTTCTTT
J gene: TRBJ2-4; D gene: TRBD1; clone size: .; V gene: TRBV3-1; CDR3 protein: CASSPLQGALLYTKNIQYF; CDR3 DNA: TGTGCCAGCAGCCCCCTACAGGGGGCCCTCCTTTATACCAAAAACATTCAGTACTTC
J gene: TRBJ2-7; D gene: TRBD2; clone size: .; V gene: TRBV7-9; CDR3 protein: CASSGLAGYEQYF; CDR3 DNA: TGTGCCAGCAGCGGACTAGCGGGGTACGAGCAGTACTTC
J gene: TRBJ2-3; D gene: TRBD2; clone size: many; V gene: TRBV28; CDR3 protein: CASSFETSGPSTDTQYF; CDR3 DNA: TGTGCCAGCAGTTTCGAGACTAGCGGACCTAGCACAGATACGCAGTATTTT
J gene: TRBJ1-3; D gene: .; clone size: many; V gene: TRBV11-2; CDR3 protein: CASSLARSESGNTIYF; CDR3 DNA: TGTGCCAGCAGCTTAGCGCGCTCTGAATCAGGAAACACCATATATTTT
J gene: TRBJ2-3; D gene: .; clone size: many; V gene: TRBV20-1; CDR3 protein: CSALGPRGTDTQYF; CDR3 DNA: TGCAGTGCTTTAGGACCCAGGGGAACAGATACGCAGTATTTT
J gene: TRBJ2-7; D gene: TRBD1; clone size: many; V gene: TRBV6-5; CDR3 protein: CASSIAPGQGHYEQYF; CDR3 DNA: TGTGCCAGCAGTATTGCCCCGGGACAGGGCCACTACGAGCAGTACTTC
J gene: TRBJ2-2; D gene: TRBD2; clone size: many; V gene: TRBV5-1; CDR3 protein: CASSSSGGANTGELFF; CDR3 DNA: TGCGCCAGCAGCTCTAGCGGGGGGGCCAACACCGGGGAGCTGTTTTTT
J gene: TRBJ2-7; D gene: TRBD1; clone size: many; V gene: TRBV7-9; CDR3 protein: CASSYGQGRSYEQYF; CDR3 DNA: TGTGCCAGCAGCTACGGACAGGGCCGCTCCTACGAGCAGTACTTC
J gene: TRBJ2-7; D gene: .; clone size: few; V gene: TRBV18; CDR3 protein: CASSPLFSGTSYEQYF; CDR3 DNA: TGTGCCAGCTCACCACTTTTCAGCGGTACTAGCTACGAGCAGTACTTC
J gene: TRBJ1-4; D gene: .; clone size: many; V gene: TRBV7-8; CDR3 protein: CASSLNTLSEKLFF; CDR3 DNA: TGTGCCAGCAGCTTAAACACTCTCAGTGAAAAACTGTTTTTT
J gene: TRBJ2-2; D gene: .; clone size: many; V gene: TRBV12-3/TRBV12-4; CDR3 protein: CASTTRPFQSGELFF; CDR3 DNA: TGTGCCAGCACCACAAGACCATTTCAGTCCGGGGAGCTGTTTTTT
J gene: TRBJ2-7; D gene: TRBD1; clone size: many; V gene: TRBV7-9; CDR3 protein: CASSPNWDSSYEQYF; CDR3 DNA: TGTGCCAGCAGCCCCAACTGGGACAGTTCCTACGAGCAGTACTTC
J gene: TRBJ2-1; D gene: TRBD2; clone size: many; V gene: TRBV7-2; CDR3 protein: CASSFMPQAGADEQFF; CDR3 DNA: TGTGCCAGCAGCTTCATGCCACAAGCGGGGGCGGATGAGCAGTTCTTC
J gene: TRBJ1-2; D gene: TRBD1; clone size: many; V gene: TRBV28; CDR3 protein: CASHGGAGGSYGYTF; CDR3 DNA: TGTGCCAGCCACGGGGGGGCAGGGGGATCCTATGGCTACACCTTC
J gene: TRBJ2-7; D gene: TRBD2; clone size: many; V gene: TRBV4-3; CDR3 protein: CASSQDLASGSSYEQYF; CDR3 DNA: TGCGCCAGCAGCCAAGATCTGGCTAGCGGGAGCTCCTACGAGCAGTACTTC
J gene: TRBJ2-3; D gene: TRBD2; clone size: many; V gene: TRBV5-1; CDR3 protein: CASSLEVLAGTDTQYF; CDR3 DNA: TGCGCCAGCAGCTTGGAGGTCCTAGCGGGCACAGATACGCAGTATTTT
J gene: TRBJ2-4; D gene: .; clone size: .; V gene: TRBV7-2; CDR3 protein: CASSSTLSGPKNIQYF; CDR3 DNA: TGTGCCAGCAGCTCCACCTTGAGTGGCCCCAAAAACATTCAGTACTTC
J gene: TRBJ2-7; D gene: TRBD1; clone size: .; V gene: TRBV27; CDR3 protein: CASKRTGLSYEQYF; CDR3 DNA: TGTGCCAGCAAGCGGACAGGCCTCTCCTACGAGCAGTACTTC
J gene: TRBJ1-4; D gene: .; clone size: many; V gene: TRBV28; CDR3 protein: CASSLPLATNEKLFF; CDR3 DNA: TGTGCCAGCAGTTTACCACTAGCAACTAATGAAAAACTGTTTTTT
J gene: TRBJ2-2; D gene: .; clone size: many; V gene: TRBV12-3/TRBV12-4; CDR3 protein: CASTPRAGELFF; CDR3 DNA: TGTGCCAGCACCCCCAGGGCCGGGGAGCTGTTTTTT
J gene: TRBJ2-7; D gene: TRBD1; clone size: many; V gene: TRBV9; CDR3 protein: CASSVVVGGNIHEQYF; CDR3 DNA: TGTGCCAGCAGCGTAGTTGTAGGGGGCAATATCCACGAGCAGTACTTC
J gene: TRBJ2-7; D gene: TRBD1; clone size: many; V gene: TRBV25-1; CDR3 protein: CASTQGVRQYF; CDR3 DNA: TGTGCCAGCACCCAGGGGGTGAGGCAGTACTTC
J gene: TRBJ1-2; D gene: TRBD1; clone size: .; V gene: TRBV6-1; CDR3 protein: CASSFRQGTYGYTF; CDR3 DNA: TGTGCCAGCTCATTCAGACAGGGCACCTATGGCTACACCTTC
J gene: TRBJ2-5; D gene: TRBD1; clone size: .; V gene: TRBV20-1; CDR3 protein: CSARDLLQGEETQYF; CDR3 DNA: TGCAGTGCTAGAGACCTCCTACAGGGGGAAGAGACCCAGTACTTC
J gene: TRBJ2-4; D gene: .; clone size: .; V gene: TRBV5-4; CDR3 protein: CASSRDGGEIAKNIQYF; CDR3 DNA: TGTGCCAGCAGCCGGGACGGCGGGGAAATAGCCAAAAACATTCAGTACTTC